The 15 T cell receptor beta chains reported below all come from one sample, sequenced in a study of blood T cells in healthy people across ages. A second about 7 to 11 cycle PCR used barcoded and J-beta primers. TCRdb called the 5' RACE reads again in MiXCR, with one record for every CDR3 protein. The profile shows hundreds of thousands of distinct CDR3 sequences, about 30% of them singletons. The sample taken for sequencing was blood. The receptors originated from a woman at least 80 years old in good health.

About this clonotype itself: This could be a read error, since a much larger clone is one nucleotide away. The genes are TRBV12-3 or TRBV12-4 and TRBJ2-5; D is perhaps TRBD2 (5 bases). The CDR3 totals 13 residues. Trimming removed 6 bases from V and 9 bases from J, with 17 bases in between. The DNA for the CDR3 is TGTGCCAGCAGGTTGAGGGAAGAAAGGGCCCAGTACTTC. Its protein product is CASRLREERAQYF.

This chain joins TRBV29-1 and TRBJ1-1; D unresolved. Germline V lookup: CDR1 SQVTM, CDR2 ANQGSEA. Trimming cost V 7 bases and J 1 base, with 4 bases left between them. The CDR3 length is 10 residues. The CDR3 coding sequence is TGCAGCGCCAAGAACACTGAAGCTTTCTTT. Its translation is CSAKNTEAFF.

This chain connects TRBV29-1 to TRBJ2-2; D remains ambiguous. Looked up from germline, CDR1 is SQVTM and CDR2 is ANQGSEA. The CDR3 totals 13 residues. With 5 bases removed from V and 1 base from J, the gap between germline ends came to 8 bases. CDR3 region: CSVLAQNTGELFF. The CDR3 nucleotides are TGCAGCGTTCTCGCGCAGAACACCGGGGAGCTGTTTTTT.

There are a few counts of this clonotype. The chain joins TRBV3-1 to TRBJ1-2; maybe TRBD1 (5 bases). Germline V lookup: CDR1 LGHDT, CDR2 YNNKEL (reference sequence). The CDR3 runs to 14 residues. With 4 bases removed from V and 6 bases from J, the gap between germline ends came to 15 bases. The CDR3 DNA reads TGTGCCAGCAGCCCCCGGGACCCCCTAAATGGCTACACCTTC. This encodes CASSPRDPLNGYTF.

A note on this clonotype: A much larger clone differs from this one at a single base, so this may be a read error. The chain carries TRBV20-1 and TRBJ2-7; D unresolved. Germline CDR1 DFQATT, CDR2 SNEGSKA (reference sequence). The CDR3 is made up of 14 amino acids. V was cut by 3 bases and J by 2 bases, with 14 bases left in between. The CDR3 DNA follows: TGCAGTGCTAGCGAGTACAGCACACCCTACGAGCAGTACTTC. It encodes CSASEYSTPYEQYF.

Only one count was recorded for this clonotype. One end of the junction is discordant with germline, which a read error may explain. This sequence joins TRBV3-1 and TRBJ1-2; D unresolved. Germline V gene sequence: CDR1 LGHDT, CDR2 YNNKEL (reference sequence). The CDR3 is 12 residues long. The CDR3 region is CASCQRFDGYTF. The DNA for the CDR3 is TGTGCCAGCTGCCAACGGTTTGATGGCTACACCTTC.

This clonotype was found a few times. This chain uses TRBV12-3 or TRBV12-4 with TRBJ2-5; D is possibly TRBD1 (6 bases). V lost 2 bases, J lost 11 bases, and 18 bases lay in between. The CDR3 spans 14 residues. As DNA, the CDR3 is TGTGCCAGCAGTTTACGGAAGGGGGTGCATGAGCAGTACTTC. Protein: CASSLRKGVHEQYF.

The rearrangement uses TRBV29-1 and TRBJ2-1; the match to TRBD2 covers 7 bases. V shed 2 bases, J shed 9 bases, and the junction held 16 bases outside the gene matches. CDR1 is SQVTM, CDR2 ANQGSEA, per germline. CDR3 length: 16 amino acids. The CDR3 nucleotides read TGCAGCGTTGAACTTGGGGGGGGTCCCACCAGTAGTGAGCAGTTCTTC. Protein sequence: CSVELGGGPTSSEQFF.

Many counts were recorded for this clonotype. With a much larger clone just one base away, this may be a read error. The genes are TRBV6-2 or TRBV6-3 and TRBJ2-1; 7 bases map to TRBD2. The J call may be wrong; the DNA end is better matched by TRBJ2-7. The CDR3 totals 15 residues. Germline CDR1 and CDR2: MNHEY and SVGEGT. CDR3 sequence: CASSSSGNSYNEQYF. CDR3 bases: TGTGCCAGCAGTTCCAGCGGGAACTCCTACAATGAGCAGTACTTC.

The chain employs TRBV20-1 and TRBJ2-1; 8 bases fit TRBD2. This CDR3 comprises 15 residues. CDR1 is DFQATT and CDR2 is SNEGSKA in the germline V gene (reference sequence). J lost 3 bases, V lost 6 bases, and 10 bases had no gene match. CDR3 bases: TGCAGTGCAAGTCTAGCGGGTGCCTACTACAATGAGCAGTTCTTC. Translated: CSASLAGAYYNEQFF.

A remark on this clonotype: One end of the junction varies from germline; a read error may be responsible. The chain links TRBV11-2 to TRBJ1-5, with no clear D. There are 14 residues in the CDR3. Looked up from germline, CDR1 is SGHAT and CDR2 is FQNNGV. The CDR3 here is CASNLGTSNQPQHF. CDR3 bases: TGTGCCAGCAACTTAGGTACTAGCAATCAGCCCCAGCATTTT.

The J gene is TRBJ1-1, the V gene TRBV5-5, with 7 bases lining up with TRBD1. CDR1 is SGHKS and CDR2 is YYEKEE in the germline V gene (reference sequence). The CDR3 consists of 14 residues. With 2 bases clipped from V and 5 bases from J, the junction kept 6 bases outside the gene matches. The DNA for the CDR3 is TGTGCCAGCAGCTTAGACAGGGCTCGGACTGAAGCTTTCTTT. Encoded protein: CASSLDRARTEAFF. The full variable domain, rest sourced from reference TRBV5-5 and TRBJ1-1, is DAGVTQSPTHLIKTRGQQVTLRCSPISGHKSVSWYQQVLGQGPQFIFQYYEKEERGRGNFPDRFSARQFPNYSSELNVNALLLGDSALYLCASSLDRARTEAFFGQGTRLTVV.

In its sample, this clonotype was seen many times. This rearrangement joins TRBV27 to TRBJ1-2, with TRBD1 matching over 10 bases. CDR1 MNHEY and CDR2 SMNVEV come from the germline V gene (reference sequence). Trimming removed 3 bases from V and 6 bases from J; junction bases left unmatched: 7. The CDR3 length is 15 residues. The CDR3 sequence: CASSFARTGGDGYTF. As DNA, the CDR3 is TGTGCCAGCAGTTTCGCACGGACAGGGGGGGATGGCTACACCTTC.

A remark on this clonotype: A much larger clone is a single base away; this may be a read error. This chain uses TRBV7-3 with TRBJ2-7, with D perhaps being TRBD1 or TRBD2 (5 bases each). The CDR3 loop spans 15 amino acids. Per germline, CDR1 SGHTA and CDR2 FQGTGA. The V end was cut by 3 bases, the J end by 7 bases, with 19 bases between. The CDR3 loop is CASSLGPMGGNEQYF. In nucleotides, the CDR3 is TGTGCCAGCAGCTTGGGACCGATGGGTGGTAATGAGCAGTACTTC. The variable domain in full, completed from reference TRBV7-3 and TRBJ2-7, reads GAGVSQTPSNKVTEKGKYVELRCDPISGHTALYWYRQSLGQGPEFLIYFQGTGAADDSGLPNDRFFAVRPEGSVSTLKIQRTERGDSAVYLCASSLGPMGGNEQYFGPGTRLTVT.

This chain links TRBV20-1 with TRBJ1-1; D is ambiguous. V was shortened by 1 base and J by 1 base, with 16 bases between the two germline ends. Germline V gene lookup returns CDR1 DFQATT and CDR2 SNEGSKA (reference sequence). The CDR3 runs to 16 residues. This CDR3 reads CSARGPATRRNTEAFF. In nucleotides, the CDR3 is TGCAGTGCTAGAGGGCCAGCCACGAGGCGGAACACTGAAGCTTTCTTT.